The sequence of this T cell receptor beta chain was determined in a study of glioma-infiltrating T cells. The study's findings and limits: Tissue-blood divergence was below expectation in non-neoplastic patients, above in gliomas.

This clonotype was seen ten or more times. Antigen specificity is unknown. TCR alpha and beta CDR3 regions were amplified from RNA using iRepertoire nested multiplex PCR. TCRdb independently ran MiXCR on the multiplex PCR reads; one entry per CDR3 protein. Seen here are more than 85,000 distinct CDR3 sequences, 25% to 30% observed once, and the top ten hold roughly a third. The V and J ends lost 6 bases and 5 bases respectively, with 10 bases between them. The CDR3 runs 12 residues. Germline V gene lookup returns CDR1 MNHNS and CDR2 SASEGT. The chain is built from TRBV6-1 and TRBJ1-1, with D possibly matching TRBD1 (6 bases). Sequences were obtained from glioma tissue, nonneoplastic brain tissue, or PBMCs (not recorded which). The sequence was collected from a human donor with low-grade glioma or glioblastoma, undergoing nonglioma brain surgery, or in good health (not recorded which). The CDR3 here is CASRGGRTEAFF. The CDR3 nucleotides read TGTGCCAGCAGAGGGGGGCGGACTGAAGCTTTCTTT.